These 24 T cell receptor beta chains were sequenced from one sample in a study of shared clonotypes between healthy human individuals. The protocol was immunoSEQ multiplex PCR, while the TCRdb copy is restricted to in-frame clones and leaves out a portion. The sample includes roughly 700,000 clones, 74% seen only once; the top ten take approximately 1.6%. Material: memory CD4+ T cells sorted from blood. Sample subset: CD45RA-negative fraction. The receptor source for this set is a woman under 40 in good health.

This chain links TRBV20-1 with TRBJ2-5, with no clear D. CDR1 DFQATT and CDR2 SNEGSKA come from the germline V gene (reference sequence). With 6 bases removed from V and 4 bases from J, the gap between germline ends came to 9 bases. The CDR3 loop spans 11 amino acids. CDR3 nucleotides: TGCAGTGCCCCTTGGGCAGAGACCCAGTACTTC. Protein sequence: CSAPWAETQYF.

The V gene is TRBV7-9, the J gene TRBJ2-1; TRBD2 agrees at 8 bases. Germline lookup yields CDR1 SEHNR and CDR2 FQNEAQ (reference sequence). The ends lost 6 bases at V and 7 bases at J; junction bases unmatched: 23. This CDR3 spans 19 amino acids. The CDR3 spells CASRGTGGPEKIRTNEQFF. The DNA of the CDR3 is TGTGCCAGCAGAGGGACGGGAGGGCCGGAAAAGATAAGGACAAATGAGCAGTTCTTC.

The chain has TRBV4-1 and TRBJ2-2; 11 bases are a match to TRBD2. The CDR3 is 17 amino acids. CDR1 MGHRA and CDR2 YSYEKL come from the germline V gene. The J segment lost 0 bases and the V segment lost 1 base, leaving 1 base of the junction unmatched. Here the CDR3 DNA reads TGCGCCAGCAGCCAAGTGGGACTAGCGGCGAACACCGGGGAGCTGTTTTTT. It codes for CASSQVGLAANTGELFF.

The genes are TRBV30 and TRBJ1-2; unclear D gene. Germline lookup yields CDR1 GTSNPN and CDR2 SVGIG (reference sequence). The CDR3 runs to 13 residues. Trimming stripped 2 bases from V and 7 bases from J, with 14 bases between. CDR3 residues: CAWSQAELSGYTF. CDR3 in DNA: TGTGCCTGGAGTCAAGCAGAGCTGAGTGGCTACACCTTC.

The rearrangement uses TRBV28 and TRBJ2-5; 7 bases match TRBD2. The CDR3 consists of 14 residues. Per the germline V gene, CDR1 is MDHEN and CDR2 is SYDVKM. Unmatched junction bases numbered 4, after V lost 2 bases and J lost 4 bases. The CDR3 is CASSLGQRGETQYF. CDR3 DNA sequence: TGTGCCAGCAGTTTAGGTCAGCGGGGAGAGACCCAGTACTTC.

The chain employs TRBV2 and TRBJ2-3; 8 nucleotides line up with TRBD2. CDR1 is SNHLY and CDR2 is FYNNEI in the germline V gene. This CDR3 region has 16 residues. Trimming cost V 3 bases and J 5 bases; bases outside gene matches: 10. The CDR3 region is CASSELLAVQGDTQYF. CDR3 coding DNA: TGTGCCAGCAGTGAGCTACTAGCGGTCCAAGGAGATACGCAGTATTTT.

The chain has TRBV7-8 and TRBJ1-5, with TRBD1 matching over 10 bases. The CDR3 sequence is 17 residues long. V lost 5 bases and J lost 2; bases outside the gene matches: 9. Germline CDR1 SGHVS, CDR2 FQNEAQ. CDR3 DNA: TGTGCCAGCAGCCCGAGCGGGACAGGGGCAGGCAATCAGCCCCAGCATTTT. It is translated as CASSPSGTGAGNQPQHF.

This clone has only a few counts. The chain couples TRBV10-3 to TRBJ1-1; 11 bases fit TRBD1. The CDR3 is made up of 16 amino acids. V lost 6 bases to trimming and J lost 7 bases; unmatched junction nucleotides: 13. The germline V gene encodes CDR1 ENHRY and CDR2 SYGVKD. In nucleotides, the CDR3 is TGTGCCATCAGCTCCGGGACCGGACAGGGGGCAGGTGAAGCTTTCTTT. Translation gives CAISSGTGQGAGEAFF.

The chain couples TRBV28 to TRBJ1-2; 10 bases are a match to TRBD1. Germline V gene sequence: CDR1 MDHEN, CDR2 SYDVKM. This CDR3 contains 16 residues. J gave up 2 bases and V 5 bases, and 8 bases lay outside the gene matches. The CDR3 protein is CASSNTGTGVNYGYTF. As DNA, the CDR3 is TGTGCCAGCAGTAACACCGGGACAGGGGTAAACTATGGCTACACCTTC.

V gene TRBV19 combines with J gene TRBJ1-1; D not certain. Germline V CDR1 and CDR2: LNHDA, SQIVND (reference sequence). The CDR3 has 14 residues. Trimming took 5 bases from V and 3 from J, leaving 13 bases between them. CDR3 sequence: CASSYLGGDTEAFF. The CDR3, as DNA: TGTGCCAGTAGTTACCTCGGCGGGGACACTGAAGCTTTCTTT.

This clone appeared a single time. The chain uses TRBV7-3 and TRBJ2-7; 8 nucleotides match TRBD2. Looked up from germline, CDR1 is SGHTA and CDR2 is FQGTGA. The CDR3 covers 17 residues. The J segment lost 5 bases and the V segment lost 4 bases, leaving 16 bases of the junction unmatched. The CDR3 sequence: CASSSGTTSGPSDEQYF. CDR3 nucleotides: TGTGCCAGCAGCTCAGGGACCACTAGCGGACCCTCGGACGAGCAGTACTTC.

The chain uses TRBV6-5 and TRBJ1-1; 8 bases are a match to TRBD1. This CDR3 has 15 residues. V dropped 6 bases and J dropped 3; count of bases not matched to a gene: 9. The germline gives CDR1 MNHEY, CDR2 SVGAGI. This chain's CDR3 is CASSRTGFSDTEAFF. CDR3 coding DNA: TGTGCCAGCAGCCGGACAGGGTTTTCGGACACTGAAGCTTTCTTT.

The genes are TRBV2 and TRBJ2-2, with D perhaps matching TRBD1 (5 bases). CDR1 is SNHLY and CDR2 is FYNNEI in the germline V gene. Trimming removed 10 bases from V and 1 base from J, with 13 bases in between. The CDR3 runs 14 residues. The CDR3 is CATSPQGNTGELFF. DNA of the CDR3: TGTGCCACCTCGCCCCAGGGGAACACCGGGGAGCTGTTTTTT.

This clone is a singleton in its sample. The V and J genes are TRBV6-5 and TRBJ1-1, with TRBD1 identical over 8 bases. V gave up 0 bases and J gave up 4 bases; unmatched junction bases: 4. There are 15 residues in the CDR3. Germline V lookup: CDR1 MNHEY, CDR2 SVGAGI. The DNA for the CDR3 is TGTGCCAGCAGTTACTCGAGACAGGGGAGCACTGAAGCTTTCTTT. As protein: CASSYSRQGSTEAFF.

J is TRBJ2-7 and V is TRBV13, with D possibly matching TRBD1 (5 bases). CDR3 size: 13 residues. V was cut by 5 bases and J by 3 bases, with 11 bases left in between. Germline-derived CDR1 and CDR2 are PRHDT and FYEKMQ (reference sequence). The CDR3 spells CASSTGQNYEQYF. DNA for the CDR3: TGTGCCAGCAGCACAGGACAAAACTACGAGCAGTACTTC.

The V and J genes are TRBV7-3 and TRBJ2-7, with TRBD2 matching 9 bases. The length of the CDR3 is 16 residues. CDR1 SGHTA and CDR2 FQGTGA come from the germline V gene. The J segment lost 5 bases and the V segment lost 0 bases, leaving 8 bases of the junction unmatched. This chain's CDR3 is CASSLTGAGGPDEQYF. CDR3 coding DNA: TGTGCCAGCAGCTTAACAGGGGCGGGAGGGCCGGACGAGCAGTACTTC. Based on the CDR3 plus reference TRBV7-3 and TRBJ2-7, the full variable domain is GAGVSQTPSNKVTEKGKYVELRCDPISGHTALYWYRQSLGQGPEFLIYFQGTGAADDSGLPNDRFFAVRPEGSVSTLKIQRTERGDSAVYLCASSLTGAGGPDEQYFGPGTRLTVT.

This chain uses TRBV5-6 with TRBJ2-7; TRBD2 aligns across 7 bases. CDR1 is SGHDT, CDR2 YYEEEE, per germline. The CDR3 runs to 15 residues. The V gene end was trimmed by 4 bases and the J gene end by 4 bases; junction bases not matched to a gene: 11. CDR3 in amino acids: CASSPRSVGGYEQYF. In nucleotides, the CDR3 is TGTGCCAGCAGCCCCCGCTCGGTCGGGGGGTACGAGCAGTACTTC.

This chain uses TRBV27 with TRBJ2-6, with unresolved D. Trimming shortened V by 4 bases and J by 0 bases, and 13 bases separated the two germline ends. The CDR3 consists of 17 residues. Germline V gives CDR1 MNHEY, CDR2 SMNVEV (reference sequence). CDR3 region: CASSWKPLNSGANVLTF. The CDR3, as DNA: TGTGCCAGCAGTTGGAAGCCCCTGAACTCTGGGGCCAACGTCCTGACTTTC. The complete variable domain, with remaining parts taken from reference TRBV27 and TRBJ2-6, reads EAQVTQNPRYLITVTGKKLTVTCSQNMNHEYMSWYRQDPGLGLRQIYYSMNVEVTDKGDVPEGYKVSRKEKRNFPLILESPSPNQTSLYFCASSWKPLNSGANVLTFGAGSRLTVL.

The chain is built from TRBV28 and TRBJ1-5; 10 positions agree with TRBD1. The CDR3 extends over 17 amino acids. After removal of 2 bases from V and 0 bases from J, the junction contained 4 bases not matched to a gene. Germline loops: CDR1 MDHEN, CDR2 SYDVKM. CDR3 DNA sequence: TGTGCCAGCAGTTTAGGACAGGGGGGGAATAGCAATCAGCCCCAGCATTTT. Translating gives CASSLGQGGNSNQPQHF.

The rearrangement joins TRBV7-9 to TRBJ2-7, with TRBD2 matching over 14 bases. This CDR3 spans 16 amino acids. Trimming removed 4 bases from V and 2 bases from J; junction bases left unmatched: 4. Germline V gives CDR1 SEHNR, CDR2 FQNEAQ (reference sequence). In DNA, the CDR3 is TGTGCCAGCAGCTCGGGACTAGCGGGAGAAACCTACGAGCAGTACTTC. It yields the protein CASSSGLAGETYEQYF.

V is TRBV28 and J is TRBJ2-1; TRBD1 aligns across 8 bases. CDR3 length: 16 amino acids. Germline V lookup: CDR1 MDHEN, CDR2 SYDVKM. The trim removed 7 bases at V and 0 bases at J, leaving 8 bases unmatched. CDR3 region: CASKMTGAPSYNEQFF. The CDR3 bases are TGTGCCAGCAAAATGACAGGGGCCCCCTCCTACAATGAGCAGTTCTTC.

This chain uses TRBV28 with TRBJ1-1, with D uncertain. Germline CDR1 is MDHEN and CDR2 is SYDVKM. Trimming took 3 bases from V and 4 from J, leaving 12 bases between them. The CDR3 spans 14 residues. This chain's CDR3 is CASSLMGMGTEAFF. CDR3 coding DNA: TGTGCCAGCAGTTTGATGGGAATGGGCACTGAAGCTTTCTTT.

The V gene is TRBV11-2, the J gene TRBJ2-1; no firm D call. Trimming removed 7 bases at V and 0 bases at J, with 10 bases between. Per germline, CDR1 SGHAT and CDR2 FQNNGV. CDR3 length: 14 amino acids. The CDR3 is CASKIYSSYNEQFF. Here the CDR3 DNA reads TGTGCCAGCAAGATCTACAGCTCCTACAATGAGCAGTTCTTC. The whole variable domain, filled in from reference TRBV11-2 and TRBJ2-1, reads EAGVAQSPRYKIIEKRQSVAFWCNPISGHATLYWYQQILGQGPKLLIQFQNNGVVDDSQLPKDRFSAERLKGVDSTLKIQPAKLEDSAVYLCASKIYSSYNEQFFGPGTRLTVL.

The CDR3 coding sequence is TGTGCCAGCAGATGGACAGGGGAATATCAGCCCCAGCATTTT. It is translated as CASRWTGEYQPQHF. The chain is built from TRBV6-5 and TRBJ1-5; 9 bases map to TRBD1. Germline V lookup: CDR1 MNHEY, CDR2 SVGAGI. The CDR3 spans 14 residues. The V and J ends lost 6 bases and 5 bases, in that order; junction bases with no gene match: 5.